These 20 T cell receptor beta chains were sequenced from one sample in a study of T-cell memory formation after mild COVID-19 (dated by TCRdb to the early 2020s). Receptors were amplified or captured by 5' RACE. Data came from an Illumina NovaSeq 6000. TCRdb reran the public reads through fastp at Q25 and MiXCR, keeping productive beta chains. CDR3 protein duplicates are merged, each entry listing the most common genes and DNA. This sample is represented by 470,000 or so distinct CDR3 sequences; around a quarter of them were singletons. The ten biggest clones cover approximately 12% of the sample. The specimen sequenced was PBMCs or a T cell subset sorted from them (not recorded which). These receptors all come from an adult woman who had mild COVID-19 (a few samples of this study predate the infection). The sample titles of this study are shuffled in the database, so cell type and time point are left out; the donor was told from shared clones.

The chain recombines TRBV7-6 with TRBJ2-2, with 12 nucleotides matching TRBD1. Germline assignment: CDR1 SGHVS and CDR2 FNYEAQ. V dropped 5 bases and J dropped 7; count of bases not matched to a gene: 5. The CDR3 is made up of 15 amino acids. Here the CDR3 reads CASSAGQGAVGELFF. The DNA for the CDR3 is TGTGCCAGCAGCGCGGGACAGGGGGCCGTCGGGGAGCTGTTTTTT.

The chain is built from TRBV3-1 and TRBJ2-5, with unresolved D. From germline, CDR1 is LGHDT and CDR2 YNNKEL (reference sequence). Trimming stripped 0 bases from V and 1 base from J, with 9 bases between. This CDR3 has 15 residues. CDR3 protein: CASSQDPNGQETQYF. CDR3 nucleotides: TGTGCCAGCAGCCAAGATCCGAACGGCCAAGAGACCCAGTACTTC.

In this sample, this clonotype turned up many times. The chain uses TRBV27 and TRBJ2-1; the D gene is possibly TRBD1 (6 bases). CDR1 and CDR2 (germline): MNHEY, SMNVEV (reference sequence). V lost 5 bases and J lost 8, with 16 bases in between. This CDR3 spans 14 amino acids. The CDR3: CASSPLLRGHEQFF. The CDR3 nucleotides read TGTGCCAGCAGTCCACTGCTCAGGGGCCATGAGCAGTTCTTC.

This clonotype was detected a few times. The chain joins TRBV24-1 to TRBJ2-1, with D unresolved. The CDR3 length is 14 residues. Trimming shortened V by 7 bases and J by 4 bases, and 13 bases separated the two germline ends. Germline CDR1 reads KGHDR; CDR2 reads SFDVKD. CDR3 amino acids: CATSDPGLYNEQFF. The CDR3 region has the DNA TGTGCCACCAGCGACCCCGGCCTTTACAATGAGCAGTTCTTC.

This clonotype is labeled as medium-sized (0.01 to 0.1%). The chain employs TRBV7-8 and TRBJ2-3; 7 positions agree with TRBD2. This CDR3 has 15 residues. The V gene's germline CDR1 is SGHVS and CDR2 FQNEAQ. V was clipped by 5 bases and J by 3 bases; unmatched bases: 8. DNA of the CDR3: TGTGCCAGCAGCCCCAGAAATAGCGGGACAGATACGCAGTATTTT. Translated: CASSPRNSGTDTQYF.

This clonotype appeared once. The chain joins TRBV9 to TRBJ1-2; 8 nucleotides match TRBD1. The CDR3 runs to 16 residues. The V gene's germline CDR1 is SGDLS and CDR2 YYNGEE. V trimming: 0 bases; J trimming: 6 bases; junction bases outside the gene matches: 10. CDR3 region: CASSVAQGAGMDGYTF. The CDR3 bases are TGTGCCAGCAGCGTAGCCCAGGGGGCAGGGATGGATGGCTACACCTTC.

This clonotype appeared a few times. Here the CDR3 reads CASSQEASEGTDTQYF. The DNA for the CDR3 is TGTGCCAGCAGCCAAGAGGCGTCGGAGGGCACAGATACGCAGTATTTT. The chain couples TRBV3-1 to TRBJ2-3; maybe TRBD2 (5 bases). V lost 0 bases and J lost 1, with 11 bases in between. The germline gives CDR1 LGHDT, CDR2 YNNKEL (reference sequence). This CDR3 is built from 16 residues.

There are a few counts of this clonotype. The chain uses TRBV10-3 and TRBJ2-7, with 7 bases matching TRBD2. Trimming took 10 bases from V and 3 from J; bases not matched to a gene: 12. CDR3 length equals 14 residues. Germline V CDR1 and CDR2: ENHRY, SYGVKD. The CDR3 spells CATGGGMSLYEQYF. Written as DNA, the CDR3 is TGTGCCACCGGGGGAGGGATGTCACTCTACGAGCAGTACTTC.

The rearrangement joins TRBV5-1 to TRBJ2-2, with 7 nucleotides matching TRBD1. CDR3 length equals 15 residues. V gave up 2 bases and J gave up 6 bases; unmatched junction bases: 7. From germline, CDR1 is SGHRS and CDR2 YFSETQ. CDR3 in DNA: TGCGCCAGCAGCTTATGGACAGGTGTGCCCGGGGAGCTGTTTTTT. This codes for CASSLWTGVPGELFF.

The chain is built from TRBV19 and TRBJ2-4, with 8 bases identical to TRBD2. Losses at the gene ends were 4 bases for V and 5 bases for J; bases not matched to a gene: 7. The CDR3 extends over 15 amino acids. Germline V gives CDR1 LNHDA, CDR2 SQIVND (reference sequence). This chain's CDR3 is CASSTLTSGENIQYF. For the CDR3, the DNA is TGTGCCAGTAGTACTCTAACTAGCGGCGAAAACATTCAGTACTTC.

The chain is built from TRBV29-1 and TRBJ1-1, with 7 bases that match TRBD1. J was trimmed by 8 bases and V by 6 bases; bases with no gene match: 21. The germline V gene has CDR1 SQVTM and CDR2 ANQGSEA. The CDR3 totals 16 residues. CDR3 amino acids: CSVYPRDSLLQTEAFF. CDR3 bases: TGCAGCGTCTATCCCCGGGACAGTCTTCTACAAACCGAAGCTTTCTTT. The complete variable domain, with remaining parts taken from reference TRBV29-1 and TRBJ1-1, reads SAVISQKPSRDICQRGTSLTIQCQVDSQVTMMFWYRQQPGQSLTLIATANQGSEATYESGFVIDKFPISRPNLTFSTLTVSNMSPEDSSIYLCSVYPRDSLLQTEAFFGQGTRLTVV.

The rearrangement links TRBV5-1 to TRBJ2-1; 8 bases map to TRBD2. This CDR3 spans 16 amino acids. V dropped 4 bases and J dropped 4; count of bases not matched to a gene: 10. Germline V gene data show CDR1 as SGHRS and CDR2 as YFSETQ. The CDR3 is CASSHVGTRDYNEQFF. DNA of the CDR3: TGCGCCAGCAGCCACGTTGGGACTAGAGATTACAATGAGCAGTTCTTC.

CDR3 sequence reads: CASSQGEARDTEAFF. As DNA, the CDR3 is TGCGCCAGCAGCCAAGGAGAAGCGCGGGACACTGAAGCTTTCTTT. J is TRBJ1-1 and V is TRBV4-1, with D uncertain. CDR1 and CDR2 (germline): MGHRA, YSYEKL. There are 15 residues in the CDR3. Trimming pared 1 base from V and 3 bases from J, leaving 12 bases between.

This clonotype was observed a handful of times. The DNA of the CDR3 is TGTGCCAGCAGTTATACGGGGGCCTCGGACGAGCAGTACTTC. Protein sequence: CASSYTGASDEQYF. The chain joins TRBV6-5 to TRBJ2-7; D tentatively fits TRBD1 or TRBD2 (6 bases each). Germline CDR1 and CDR2: MNHEY and SVGAGI. Trimming shortened V by 3 bases and J by 5 bases, and 14 bases separated the two germline ends. This CDR3 contains 14 residues.

The chain carries TRBV5-1 and TRBJ2-2, with TRBD1 identical over 7 bases. Germline V gene data show CDR1 as SGHRS and CDR2 as YFSETQ. This CDR3 has 16 residues. With V trimmed by 4 bases and J by 0 bases, 6 bases remained unmatched. The CDR3 sequence is CASSRTGQTNTGELFF. In DNA form, the CDR3 reads TGCGCCAGCAGCCGTACGGGACAGACGAACACCGGGGAGCTGTTTTTT.

This chain links TRBV11-2 with TRBJ2-7; 8 nucleotides line up with TRBD1. J gave up 2 bases and V 5 bases, and 11 bases lay outside the gene matches. The CDR3 contains 16 residues. CDR1 SGHAT and CDR2 FQNNGV come from the germline V gene. As DNA, the CDR3 is TGTGCCAGCAGCGAAGGGACAGGCTATTTTACCTACGAGCAGTACTTC. It translates to CASSEGTGYFTYEQYF. The full variable domain, with the rest looked up from reference TRBV11-2 and TRBJ2-7, is EAGVAQSPRYKIIEKRQSVAFWCNPISGHATLYWYQQILGQGPKLLIQFQNNGVVDDSQLPKDRFSAERLKGVDSTLKIQPAKLEDSAVYLCASSEGTGYFTYEQYFGPGTRLTVT.

The chain is built from TRBV9 and TRBJ2-3, with 9 bases aligning to TRBD1. Per germline, CDR1 SGDLS and CDR2 YYNGEE. Trimming cost V 2 bases and J 1 base; bases outside gene matches: 8. The CDR3 is made up of 17 amino acids. CDR3 loop: CASSVKTGTGRTDTQYF. The DNA of the CDR3 is TGTGCCAGCAGCGTCAAAACAGGGACAGGGCGCACAGATACGCAGTATTTT.

For this clonotype: A read error may produce the germline difference seen at one junction end. V usage is TRBV12-3 or TRBV12-4 and J usage is TRBJ1-4, with D tentatively TRBD1 (6 bases). This CDR3 is built from 14 residues. The CDR3 nucleotides are TGTGCCAGCAGGTTAGGGGGATTCAATGAAAAACTGTTTTTT. This translates into CASRLGGFNEKLFF.

The rearrangement links TRBV3-1 to TRBJ2-7; D unclear. The CDR3 totals 14 residues. V was pared by 1 base and J by 2 bases, with 9 bases between. Germline loops: CDR1 LGHDT, CDR2 YNNKEL (reference sequence). The DNA for the CDR3 is TGTGCCAGCAGCCAAGCCTCCGTTACCTACGAGCAGTACTTC. Protein product: CASSQASVTYEQYF.

V usage is TRBV27 and J usage is TRBJ2-7, with 10 bases identical to TRBD1. Germline V lookup: CDR1 MNHEY, CDR2 SMNVEV (reference sequence). With V trimmed by 3 bases and J by 8 bases, 13 bases remained unmatched. CDR3 length: 16 residues. The CDR3 DNA is TGTGCCAGCAGTTTCCGTCCCCCGGACAGGGGGGTCAAGCAGTACTTC. This translates into CASSFRPPDRGVKQYF.